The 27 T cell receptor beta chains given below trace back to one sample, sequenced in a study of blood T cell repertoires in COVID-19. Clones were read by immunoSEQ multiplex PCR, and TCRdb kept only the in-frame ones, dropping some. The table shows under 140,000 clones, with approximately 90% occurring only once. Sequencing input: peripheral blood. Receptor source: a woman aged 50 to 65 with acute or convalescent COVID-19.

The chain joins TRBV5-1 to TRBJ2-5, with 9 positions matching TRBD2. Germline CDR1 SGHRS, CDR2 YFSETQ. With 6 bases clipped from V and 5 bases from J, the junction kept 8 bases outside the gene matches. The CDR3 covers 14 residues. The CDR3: CASTPAGGVETQYF. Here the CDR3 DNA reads TGCGCCAGCACGCCGGCGGGAGGGGTGGAGACCCAGTACTTC.

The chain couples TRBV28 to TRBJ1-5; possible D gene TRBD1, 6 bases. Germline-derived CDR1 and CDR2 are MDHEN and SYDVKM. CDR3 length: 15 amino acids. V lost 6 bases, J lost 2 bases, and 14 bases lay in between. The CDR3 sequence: CASSFDRSGNQPQHF. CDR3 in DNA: TGTGCCAGCAGCTTTGACAGGTCGGGCAATCAGCCCCAGCATTTT.

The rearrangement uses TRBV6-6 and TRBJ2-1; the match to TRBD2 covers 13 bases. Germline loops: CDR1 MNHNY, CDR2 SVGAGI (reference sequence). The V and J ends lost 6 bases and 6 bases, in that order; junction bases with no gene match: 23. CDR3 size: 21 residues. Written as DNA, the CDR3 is TGTGCCAGCAGCACACTAGCGGGAGGGCGGCGACCCTTTATAAGCCCCAATGAGCAGTTCTTC. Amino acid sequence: CASSTLAGGRRPFISPNEQFF.

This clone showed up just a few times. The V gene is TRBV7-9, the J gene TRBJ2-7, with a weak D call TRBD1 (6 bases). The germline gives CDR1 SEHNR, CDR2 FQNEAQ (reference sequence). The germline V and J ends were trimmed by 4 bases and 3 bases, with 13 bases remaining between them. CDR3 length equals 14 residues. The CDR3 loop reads CASSSGAGFYEQYF. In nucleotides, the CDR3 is TGTGCCAGCAGCTCAGGGGCAGGATTCTACGAGCAGTACTTC.

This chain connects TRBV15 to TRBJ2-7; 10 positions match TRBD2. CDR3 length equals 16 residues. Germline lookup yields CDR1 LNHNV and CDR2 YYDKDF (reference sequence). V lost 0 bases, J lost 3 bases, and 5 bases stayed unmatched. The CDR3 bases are TGTGCCACCAGCAGAGATAGTTCTAGCGGGAGCTACGAGCAGTACTTC. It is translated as CATSRDSSSGSYEQYF.

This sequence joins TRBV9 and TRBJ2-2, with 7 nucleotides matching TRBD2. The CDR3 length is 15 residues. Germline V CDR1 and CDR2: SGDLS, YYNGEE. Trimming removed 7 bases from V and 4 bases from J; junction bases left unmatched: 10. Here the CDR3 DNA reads TGTGCCAGCGGCCCGACGACTAGCTCCACCGGGGAGCTGTTTTTT. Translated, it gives CASGPTTSSTGELFF.

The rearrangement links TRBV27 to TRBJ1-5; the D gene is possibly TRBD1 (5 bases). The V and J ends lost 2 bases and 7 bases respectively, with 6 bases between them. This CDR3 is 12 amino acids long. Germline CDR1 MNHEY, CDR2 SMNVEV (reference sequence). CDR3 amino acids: CASSLAGQPQHF. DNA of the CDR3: TGTGCCAGCAGTTTAGCAGGGCAGCCCCAGCATTTT.

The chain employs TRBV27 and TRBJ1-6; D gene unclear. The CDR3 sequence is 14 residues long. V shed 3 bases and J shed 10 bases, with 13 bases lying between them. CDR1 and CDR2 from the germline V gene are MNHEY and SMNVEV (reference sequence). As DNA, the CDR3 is TGTGCCAGCAGTTTCGAGGGAGTTGGGTCACCCCTCCACTTT. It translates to CASSFEGVGSPLHF.

The DNA of the CDR3 is TGTGCCAGCTCTCCAGGGGAGGGGGCCAAAAACATTCAGTACTTC. Its protein product is CASSPGEGAKNIQYF. The genes are TRBV18 and TRBJ2-4; the D gene is possibly TRBD2 (7 bases). This CDR3 has 15 amino acids. The ends were cut back, 6 bases at V and 1 base at J, with 13 bases in the middle. CDR1 is KGHSH and CDR2 is LQKENI in the germline V gene.

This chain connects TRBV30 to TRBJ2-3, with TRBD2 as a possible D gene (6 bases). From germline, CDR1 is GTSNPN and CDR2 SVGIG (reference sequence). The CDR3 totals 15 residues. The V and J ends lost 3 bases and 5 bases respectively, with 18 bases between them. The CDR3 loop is CAWSYPSHGGDTQYF. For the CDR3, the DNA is TGTGCCTGGAGCTACCCCTCCCACGGGGGAGATACGCAGTATTTT.

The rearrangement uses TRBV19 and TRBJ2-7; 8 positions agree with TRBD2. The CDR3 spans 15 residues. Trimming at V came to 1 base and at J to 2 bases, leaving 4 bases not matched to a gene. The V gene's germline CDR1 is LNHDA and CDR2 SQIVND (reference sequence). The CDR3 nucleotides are TGTGCCAGTAGTATAGGAATAGCGGGACCCTACGAGCAGTACTTC. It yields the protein CASSIGIAGPYEQYF.

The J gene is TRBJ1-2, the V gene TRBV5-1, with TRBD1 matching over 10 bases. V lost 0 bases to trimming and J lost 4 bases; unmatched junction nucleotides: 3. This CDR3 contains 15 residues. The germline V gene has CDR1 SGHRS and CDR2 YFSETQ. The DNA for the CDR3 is TGCGCCAGCAGCTTGGGAGGGACAGGGGCCTATGGCTACACCTTC. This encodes CASSLGGTGAYGYTF. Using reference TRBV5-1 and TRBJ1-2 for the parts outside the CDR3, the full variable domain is KAGVTQTPRYLIKTRGQQVTLSCSPISGHRSVSWYQQTPGQGLQFLFEYFSETQRNKGNFPGRFSGRQFSNSRSEMNVSTLELGDSALYLCASSLGGTGAYGYTFGSGTRLTVV.

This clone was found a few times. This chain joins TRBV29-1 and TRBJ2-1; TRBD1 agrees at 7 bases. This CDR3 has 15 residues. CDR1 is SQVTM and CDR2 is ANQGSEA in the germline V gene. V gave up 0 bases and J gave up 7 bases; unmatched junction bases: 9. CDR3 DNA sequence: TGCAGCGTTGAAGATCCCCGGACAGGATGGAATGAGCAGTTCTTC. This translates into CSVEDPRTGWNEQFF.

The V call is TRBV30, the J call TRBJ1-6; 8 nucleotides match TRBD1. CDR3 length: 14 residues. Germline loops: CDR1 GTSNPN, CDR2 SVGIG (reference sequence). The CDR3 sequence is CAGTGGTTYSPLHF. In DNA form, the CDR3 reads TGTGCGGGTACAGGGGGAACCACATACTCACCCCTCCACTTT.

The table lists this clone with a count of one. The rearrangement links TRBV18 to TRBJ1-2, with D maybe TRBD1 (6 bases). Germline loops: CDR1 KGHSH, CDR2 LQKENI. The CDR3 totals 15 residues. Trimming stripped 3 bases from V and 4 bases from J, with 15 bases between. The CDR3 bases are TGTGCCAGCTCACCCTCCATCGAAGGGGGCTATGGCTACACCTTC. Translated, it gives CASSPSIEGGYGYTF.

In DNA form, the CDR3 reads TGTGCCAGCAGTTACTCGCGGGGTTTTAACTATGGCTACACCTTC. Translating gives CASSYSRGFNYGYTF. This rearrangement joins TRBV6-5 to TRBJ1-2, with D hard to call. Trimming left V 0 bases short and J 1 base short, with 9 bases between. Per germline, CDR1 MNHEY and CDR2 SVGAGI. This CDR3 is built from 15 residues.

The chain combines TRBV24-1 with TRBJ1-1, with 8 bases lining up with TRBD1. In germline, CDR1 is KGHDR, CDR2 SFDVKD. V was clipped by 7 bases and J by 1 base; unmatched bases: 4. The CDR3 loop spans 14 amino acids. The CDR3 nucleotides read TGTGCCACCAGGACGGGACAGGCGAACACTGAAGCTTTCTTT. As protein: CATRTGQANTEAFF.

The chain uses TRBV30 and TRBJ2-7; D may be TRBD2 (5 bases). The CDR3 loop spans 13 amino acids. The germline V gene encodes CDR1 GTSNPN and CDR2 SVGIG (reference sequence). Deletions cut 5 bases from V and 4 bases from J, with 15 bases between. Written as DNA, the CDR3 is TGTGCCTGGTCTGACGGGGTGCAATACGAGCAGTACTTC. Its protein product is CAWSDGVQYEQYF. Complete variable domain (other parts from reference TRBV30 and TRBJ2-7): SQTIHQWPATLVQPVGSPLSLECTVEGTSNPNLYWYRQAAGRGLQLLFYSVGIGQISSEVPQNLSASRPQDRQFILSSKKLLLSDSGFYLCAWSDGVQYEQYFGPGTRLTVT.

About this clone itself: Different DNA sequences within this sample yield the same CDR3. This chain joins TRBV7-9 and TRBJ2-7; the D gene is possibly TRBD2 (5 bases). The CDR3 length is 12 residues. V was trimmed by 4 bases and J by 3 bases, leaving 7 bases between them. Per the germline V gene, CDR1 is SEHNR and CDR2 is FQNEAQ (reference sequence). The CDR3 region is CASSSGVYEQYF. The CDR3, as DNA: TGTGCCAGCAGCTCCGGGGTCTACGAGCAGTACTTC.

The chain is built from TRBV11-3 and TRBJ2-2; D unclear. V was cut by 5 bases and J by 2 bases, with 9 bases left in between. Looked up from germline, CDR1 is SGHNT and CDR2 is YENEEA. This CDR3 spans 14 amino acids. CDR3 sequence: CASSKTVNTGELFF. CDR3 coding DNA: TGTGCCAGCAGCAAAACTGTCAACACCGGGGAGCTGTTTTTT.

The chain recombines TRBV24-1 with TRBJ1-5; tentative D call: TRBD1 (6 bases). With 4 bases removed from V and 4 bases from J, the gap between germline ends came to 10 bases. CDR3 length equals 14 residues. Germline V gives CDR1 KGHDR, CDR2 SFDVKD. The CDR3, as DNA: TGTGCCACCAGTGAATGGGACAAAAATCAGCCCCAGCATTTT. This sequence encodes CATSEWDKNQPQHF.

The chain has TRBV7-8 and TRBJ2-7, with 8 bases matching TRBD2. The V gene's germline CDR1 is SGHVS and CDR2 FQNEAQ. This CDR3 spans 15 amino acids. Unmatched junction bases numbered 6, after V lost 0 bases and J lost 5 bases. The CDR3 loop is CASSLAGTSSDEQYF. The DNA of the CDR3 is TGTGCCAGCAGCTTAGCGGGGACTAGTAGCGACGAGCAGTACTTC.

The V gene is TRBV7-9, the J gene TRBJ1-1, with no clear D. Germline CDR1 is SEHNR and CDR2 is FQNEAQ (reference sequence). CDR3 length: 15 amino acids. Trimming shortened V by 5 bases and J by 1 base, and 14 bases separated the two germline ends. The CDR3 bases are TGTGCCAGCAGCCCCTCGGGTCTGGCGAACACTGAAGCTTTCTTT. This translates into CASSPSGLANTEAFF. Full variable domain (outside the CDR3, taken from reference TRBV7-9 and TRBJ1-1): DTGVSQNPRHKITKRGQNVTFRCDPISEHNRLYWYRQTLGQGPEFLTYFQNEAQLEKSRLLSDRFSAERPKGSFSTLEIQRTEQGDSAMYLCASSPSGLANTEAFFGQGTRLTVV.

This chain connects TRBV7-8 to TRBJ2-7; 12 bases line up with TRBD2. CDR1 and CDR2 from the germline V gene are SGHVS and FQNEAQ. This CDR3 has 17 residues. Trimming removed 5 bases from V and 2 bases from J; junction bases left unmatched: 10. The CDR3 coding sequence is TGTGCCAGCAGCGCGGGACTAGCGGGCACCTGGGCCTACGAGCAGTACTTC. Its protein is CASSAGLAGTWAYEQYF.

CDR3 bases: TGTGCCAGCAGTTTGTCGGGAGTCGGTGAGCAGTTCTTC. The encoded protein is CASSLSGVGEQFF. The chain recombines TRBV6-5 with TRBJ2-1; tentatively, D is TRBD2 (6 bases). Trimming shortened V by 4 bases and J by 9 bases, and 13 bases separated the two germline ends. Germline V gene sequence: CDR1 MNHEY, CDR2 SVGAGI. The CDR3 is 13 amino acids.

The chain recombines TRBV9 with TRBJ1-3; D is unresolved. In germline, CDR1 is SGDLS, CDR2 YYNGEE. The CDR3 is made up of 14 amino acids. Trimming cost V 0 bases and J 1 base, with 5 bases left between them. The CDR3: CASSVASSGNTIYF. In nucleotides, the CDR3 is TGTGCCAGCAGCGTAGCGTCGTCTGGAAACACCATATATTTT.

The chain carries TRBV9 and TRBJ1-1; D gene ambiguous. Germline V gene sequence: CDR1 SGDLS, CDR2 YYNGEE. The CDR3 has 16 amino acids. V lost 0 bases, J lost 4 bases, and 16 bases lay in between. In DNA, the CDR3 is TGTGCCAGCAGCGTAGACAGTCGGGGTCGGGGCACTGAAGCTTTCTTT. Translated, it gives CASSVDSRGRGTEAFF.